Listed below are T cell receptor beta chains from one sample, sequenced in a study of a mutant IDH1 vaccine in newly diagnosed glioma. Clones were read by immunoSEQ multiplex PCR, and TCRdb kept only the in-frame ones, dropping some. The table lists about 68,000 clones, 80% to 85% of them singletons. Antigens for these TCRs are unknown. The material was PBMCs, obtained from a glioma patient whose treatment included an IDH1 peptide vaccine. The receptors derive from a man between 18 and 35 years old with glioma. The CDR3 runs from the conserved cysteine through the conserved F or W. A D gene is named only where the DNA matches it firmly. The size entry is marked missing in some rows and otherwise reads once, few, many or a size class.

j_gene,abundance,d_gene,v_gene,CDR3aa,CDR3nt
TRBJ1-2,once,-,TRBV1,CTSSHPQDAESNYGYTF,TGCACCAGCAGCCACCCCCAGGACGCAGAATCTAACTATGGCTACACCTTC
TRBJ1-1,once,-,TRBV25-1,CASSRGGSDTEAFF,TGTGCCAGCAGTAGGGGGGGCAGTGATACTGAAGCTTTCTTT
TRBJ1-6,-,-,TRBV6-1,CASSETSWRNSPLHF,TGTGCCAGCAGTGAAACGTCCTGGCGGAATTCACCCCTCCACTTT
TRBJ1-1,-,TRBD1,TRBV30,CARQTGMNTEAFF,TGTGCCCGGCAGACAGGGATGAACACTGAAGCTTTCTTT
TRBJ1-1,-,-,TRBV28,CASSLWGSGGNTEAFF,TGTGCCAGCAGTTTATGGGGGTCCGGAGGCAACACTGAAGCTTTCTTT
TRBJ2-3,-,TRBD2,TRBV27,CASTYSSGRTDTQYF,TGTGCCAGCACCTACTCTAGCGGGAGGACAGATACGCAGTATTTT
TRBJ2-3,once,-,TRBV15,CATSRRDSTDTQYF,TGTGCCACCAGCAGGCGGGATAGCACAGATACGCAGTATTTT
TRBJ2-2,-,TRBD2,TRBV27,CASSLGLGLAGVSGELFF,TGTGCCAGCAGTTTAGGTCTCGGGCTAGCGGGAGTTTCAGGGGAGCTGTTTTTT
TRBJ1-2,-,-,TRBV20-1,CSASEEGYTF,TGCAGTGCCTCCGAAGAGGGCTACACCTTC
TRBJ1-1,once,-,TRBV19,CASTWVGGRLDTEAFF,TGTGCCAGTACCTGGGTGGGGGGGCGTTTGGACACTGAAGCTTTCTTT
TRBJ2-7,-,TRBD1,TRBV28,CASSLGRGMGQYF,TGTGCCAGCAGTTTGGGCAGGGGGATGGGGCAGTACTTC
TRBJ1-1,few,-,TRBV4-3,CASSQEITGFFTEAFF,TGCGCCAGCAGCCAAGAAATCACAGGGTTTTTCACTGAAGCTTTCTTT
TRBJ2-7,once,-,TRBV4-1,CASSSEGEQYF,TGCGCCAGCAGCTCAGAAGGCGAGCAGTACTTC
TRBJ2-1,once,TRBD1,TRBV25-1,CASPEGETGVGAYNEQFF,TGTGCCAGCCCCGAGGGGGAAACAGGGGTTGGAGCATACAATGAGCAGTTCTTC
TRBJ2-7,-,-,TRBV14,CASSYGQRISVEQYF,TGTGCCAGCAGCTATGGACAGAGGATAAGCGTCGAGCAGTACTTC
TRBJ2-4,-,TRBD1,TRBV27,CASSPRTGRNIQYF,TGTGCCAGCAGTCCAAGGACAGGGAGGAACATTCAGTACTTC
TRBJ2-1,-,TRBD2,TRBV5-6,CASSSRTSGGFSYNEQFF,TGTGCCAGCAGCTCGCGGACTAGCGGGGGTTTTTCCTACAATGAGCAGTTCTTC
TRBJ1-2,-,TRBD1,TRBV5-6,CASSFETGMRTNYGYTF,TGTGCCAGCAGCTTTGAGACAGGGATGCGGACTAACTATGGCTACACCTTC
TRBJ1-2,-,TRBD1,TRBV27,CASSFYPPGQPNYGYTF,TGTGCCAGCAGTTTTTATCCCCCGGGACAGCCAAACTATGGCTACACCTTC
TRBJ2-5,-,-,TRBV10-3,CAISDSREETQYF,TGTGCCATCAGTGATTCGCGGGAAGAGACCCAGTACTTC
TRBJ2-7,-,-,TRBV19,CASSIRSREIAYEQYF,TGTGCCAGTAGTATAAGGAGCAGGGAGATCGCTTACGAGCAGTACTTC
TRBJ1-2,-,-,TRBV27,CASSLFEGYGYTF,TGTGCCAGCAGTTTATTTGAGGGCTATGGCTACACCTTC
TRBJ2-1,-,TRBD2,TRBV29-1,CSVDTSGRYNEQFF,TGCAGCGTTGATACTAGCGGGAGGTACAATGAGCAGTTCTTC
TRBJ2-7,-,TRBD1,TRBV2,CASLLSQGAKEQYF,TGTGCCAGCCTACTCTCACAGGGGGCAAAAGAGCAGTACTTC
TRBJ2-3,-,-,TRBV4-1,CASSQATDTQYF,TGCGCCAGCAGCCAAGCTACAGATACGCAGTATTTT
TRBJ2-1,once,-,TRBV12-5,CASGIGTSNEQFF,TGTGCTAGTGGTATTGGGACATCCAATGAGCAGTTCTTC
TRBJ2-5,-,-,TRBV7-9,CASSLGTGAGETQYF,TGTGCCAGCAGCTTAGGTACGGGGGCGGGAGAGACCCAGTACTTC
TRBJ1-2,-,-,TRBV7-2,CASSLDSDYGYTF,TGTGCCAGCAGCTTGGACAGTGACTATGGCTACACCTTC
TRBJ1-5,few,-,TRBV6-5,CASSSGTVSNQPQHF,TGTGCCAGCAGTTCCGGGACGGTTTCAAATCAGCCCCAGCATTTT
TRBJ1-1,few,-,TRBV11-2,CASTSSRGRLNTEAFF,TGTGCCAGCACCTCCTCACGAGGGCGCCTGAACACTGAAGCTTTCTTT
TRBJ2-2,-,TRBD2,TRBV28,CASRIAGVGTGELFF,TGTGCCAGCAGAATAGCGGGAGTGGGCACCGGGGAGCTGTTTTTT
TRBJ1-5,-,-,TRBV5-1,CASSLAHNQPQHF,TGCGCCAGCAGCTTGGCCCACAATCAGCCCCAGCATTTT
TRBJ2-7,-,-,TRBV2,CASRPQTYEQYF,TGTGCCAGCCGACCGCAGACCTACGAGCAGTACTTC
TRBJ1-2,-,TRBD1,TRBV9,CASSVGRVRQGGGYTF,TGTGCCAGCAGCGTAGGGAGGGTGCGACAGGGGGGTGGCTACACCTTC
TRBJ1-1,-,-,TRBV9,CASTPGWGPGGAFF,TGTGCCAGCACCCCCGGGTGGGGGCCGGGGGGAGCTTTCTTT
TRBJ2-1,-,-,TRBV5-6,CASTRMRGRYNEQFF,TGTGCCAGCACCAGAATGAGGGGGAGGTACAATGAGCAGTTCTTC
TRBJ1-4,-,TRBD1,TRBV18,CASSPQTGGVNEKLFF,TGTGCCAGCTCACCACAGACAGGGGGCGTTAATGAAAAACTGTTTTTT
TRBJ1-1,-,-,TRBV7-3,CASSLVPRGAEAFF,TGTGCCAGCAGCTTAGTCCCTAGAGGGGCTGAAGCTTTCTTT
TRBJ2-3,-,-,TRBV9,CASSVEAQSDTQYF,TGTGCCAGCAGCGTAGAAGCCCAATCGGATACGCAGTATTTT
TRBJ1-5,-,-,TRBV5-4,CASSSGPGKNQPQHF,TGTGCCAGCAGCTCGGGGCCCGGGAAGAATCAGCCCCAGCATTTT
TRBJ2-2,-,-,TRBV5-5,CASSWNTGELFF,TGTGCCAGCAGCTGGAACACCGGGGAGCTGTTTTTT
TRBJ2-7,-,-,TRBV28,CASSSGLSGYEQYF,TGTGCCAGCAGCTCTGGACTCTCCGGCTACGAGCAGTACTTC
TRBJ1-5,-,TRBD1,TRBV6-5,CASRTGGGGQPQHF,TGTGCCAGCAGGACAGGGGGCGGCGGTCAGCCCCAGCATTTT
TRBJ2-3,-,TRBD2,TRBV28,CASSRTSVVNTQYF,TGTGCCAGCAGTAGGACTAGCGTAGTTAATACGCAGTATTTT
TRBJ1-1,once,-,TRBV7-8,CASSLAGGDEAFF,TGTGCCAGCAGCTTAGCAGGGGGAGATGAAGCTTTCTTT
TRBJ2-3,-,TRBD2,TRBV7-6,CASSLTGLAGANTDTQYF,TGTGCCAGCAGCTTAACTGGGCTAGCGGGGGCCAACACAGATACGCAGTATTTT
TRBJ1-2,-,TRBD1,TRBV18,CASSPTGEGYTF,TGTGCCAGCTCACCGACAGGGGAAGGCTACACCTTC
TRBJ2-7,-,-,TRBV11-1,CASSLEGTAAPYEQYF,TGTGCCAGCAGCTTAGAGGGGACTGCAGCCCCCTACGAGCAGTACTTC
TRBJ1-1,few,-,TRBV27,CASSLGTGGSEAFF,TGTGCCAGCAGTTTAGGGACGGGTGGCTCTGAAGCTTTCTTT
TRBJ1-1,-,-,TRBV6-1,CASRLMGFAEAFF,TGTGCCAGCAGGTTAATGGGTTTCGCTGAAGCTTTCTTT
TRBJ1-6,-,-,TRBV7-9,CASRRENSPLHF,TGTGCCAGCAGACGGGAGAATTCACCCCTCCACTTT
TRBJ1-1,-,-,TRBV5-1,CASSFRRNTEAFF,TGCGCCAGCAGCTTTCGGAGGAACACTGAAGCTTTCTTT
TRBJ1-4,-,-,TRBV6-5,CASSYEDATNEKLFF,TGTGCCAGCAGTTACGAGGATGCAACTAATGAAAAACTGTTTTTT